This T cell receptor beta chain comes out of a study of T cell responses to AZD1222 COVID-19 vaccine. Whole-study findings and limits: CD4 TCRs associated with vaccination spanned spike, dominating at 160-218 and 743-854. White British people made up most donors, females outnumbered males, and clonal diversity was possibly underestimated.

TCRdb's table, derived via immunoSEQ multiplex PCR, lists solely in-frame clones and lacks some. There are around 150,000 clones in the sample; over 80% occur only once, and 6.5% to 8.5% lies in the top ten. With 1 base removed from V and 0 bases from J, the gap between germline ends came to 10 bases. Germline V gene sequence: CDR1 SGHVS, CDR2 FNYEAQ. This CDR3 contains 15 residues. With respect to this clone: Antigen specificity is unknown.

Sequences were derived from peripheral blood, sampled 28 days after the second AZD1222 dose. This clonotype originated in an adult who received the AZD1222 COVID-19 vaccine. The chain couples TRBV7-6 to TRBJ2-7; the D gene could be TRBD1 or TRBD2 (5 bases each). This CDR3 reads CASSLGVGTSYEQYF. DNA for the CDR3: TGTGCCAGCAGCTTAGGAGTCGGGACCTCCTACGAGCAGTACTTC.